This TCR beta chain was profiled in a study of shared clonotypes between healthy human individuals. Study context: In total, the donors were two women and a few men aged 18 to 49. Points from the study as a whole: The study found about 4.6% of naive CD4 clonotypes shared across several donors. The sole specimen, blood, was sampled, and tissue repertoires likely differ. Memory subsets generally showed smaller estimated richness than naive subsets did.

This clone was seen only once. The antigen is not known. The assay was immunoSEQ multiplex PCR, and TCRdb's table has in-frame clones only and misses some. The data hold about 800,000 clones, with 96% observed a single time. Trimming took 5 bases from V and 3 from J; bases not matched to a gene: 7. The CDR3 has 16 residues. Germline V gene sequence: CDR1 PRHDT, CDR2 FYEKMQ (reference sequence). CD45RO-negative, CCR7-positively selected cells formed the naive CD8 fraction, excluding terminally differentiated effector memory CD45RA+ cells. This chain uses TRBV13 with TRBJ2-1; 10 nucleotides line up with TRBD1. The source of this sequence is a man between 25 and 39 years old in good health. The sequencing input was naive CD8+ T cells sorted from blood. CDR3: CASSHRDRGIYNEQFF. The CDR3 DNA sequence: TGTGCCAGCAGCCACCGGGACAGGGGAATCTACAATGAGCAGTTCTTC.